The next 28 T cell receptor beta chains were all read from a single sample in a study of CD8 T cells in Susac syndrome. The RNA input was about 0.5 to 1 ug, and it was reverse transcribed with random hexamers. Each CDR3 protein is one row after TCRdb ran MiXCR on the immunoSEQ multiplex PCR reads. The sample lists roughly 300,000 distinct CDR3 sequences, 80% to 90% occurring once. Sequencing was done on a sample of CD8+ T cells from PBMCs. These receptors all come from a human donor with multiple sclerosis.

The chain carries TRBV9 and TRBJ2-1, with TRBD2 matching 15 bases. The CDR3 runs to 16 residues. The germline V gene encodes CDR1 SGDLS and CDR2 YYNGEE. The junction had 6 bases not matched to a gene; V was cut back by 4 bases and J by 7 bases. The CDR3 coding sequence is TGTGCCAGCAGCCCCAGGACTAGCGGGAGGGTAAATGAGCAGTTCTTC. The encoded protein is CASSPRTSGRVNEQFF.

This chain links TRBV28 with TRBJ1-2; no reliable D call. Germline V gene sequence: CDR1 MDHEN, CDR2 SYDVKM. The V end was cut by 11 bases, the J end by 4 bases, with 14 bases between. The CDR3 contains 12 residues. Here the CDR3 reads CASAGTLYGYTF. The CDR3 DNA reads TGTGCCTCAGCAGGAACGCTCTATGGCTACACCTTC.

The CDR3 DNA sequence: TGTGCCACCAGTGACCCAAAGGCGGGAGGTTGGAACGAGCAGTACTTC. It encodes CATSDPKAGGWNEQYF. This chain links TRBV24-1 with TRBJ2-7; TRBD2 matches at 8 bases. Trimming removed 4 bases from V and 5 bases from J; junction bases left unmatched: 12. The CDR3 covers 16 residues. Germline CDR1 KGHDR, CDR2 SFDVKD.

V and J are TRBV12-3 or TRBV12-4 and TRBJ2-3; D gene unclear. V shed 2 bases and J shed 2 bases, with 2 bases lying between them. This CDR3 contains 12 residues. CDR3 DNA: TGTGCCAGCAGTTTAAACACAGATACGCAGTATTTT. It specifies CASSLNTDTQYF.

The chain combines TRBV2 with TRBJ2-1; TRBD1 is a possible D gene (5 bases). The germline CDR1 and CDR2 sequences are SNHLY and FYNNEI. The V end was cut by 6 bases, the J end by 14 bases, with 11 bases between. The CDR3 sequence is 10 residues long. CDR3 DNA: TGTGCCAGCAGGGCAGGGTGGGAGTTCTTC. This sequence encodes CASRAGWEFF.

J is TRBJ2-6 and V is TRBV9, with D possibly being TRBD1 or TRBD2 (5 bases each). The CDR3 runs 20 residues. In germline, CDR1 is SGDLS, CDR2 YYNGEE. Trimming shortened V by 2 bases and J by 0 bases, and 21 bases separated the two germline ends. CDR3 nucleotides: TGTGCCAGCAGCGTCCGTACGGGACCCCCTTCCCCCTCTGGGGCCAACGTCCTGACTTTC. Protein: CASSVRTGPPSPSGANVLTF.

J is TRBJ2-2 and V is TRBV2; D perhaps matches TRBD2 (6 bases). V lost 6 bases and J lost 3, with 20 bases in between. The CDR3 runs to 17 residues. Germline CDR1 and CDR2: SNHLY and FYNNEI. The CDR3 is CASRPPGTRLYTGELFF. The CDR3 DNA follows: TGTGCCAGCAGGCCACCTGGGACTCGCCTCTACACCGGGGAGCTGTTTTTT. The full variable domain, completed using reference TRBV2 and TRBJ2-2, is EPEVTQTPSHQVTQMGQEVILRCVPISNHLYFYWYRQILGQKVEFLVSFYNNEISEKSEIFDDQFSVERPDGSNFTLKIRSTKLEDSAMYFCASRPPGTRLYTGELFFGEGSRLTVL.

The rearrangement joins TRBV28 to TRBJ2-7; TRBD1 aligns across 9 bases. Per germline, CDR1 MDHEN and CDR2 SYDVKM. This CDR3 is 14 amino acids long. Losses at the gene ends were 4 bases for V and 2 bases for J; bases not matched to a gene: 3. CDR3 sequence (DNA): TGTGCCAGCAGTTACAGGGGGCGCACCTACGAGCAGTACTTC. This sequence encodes CASSYRGRTYEQYF. The complete variable domain, with remaining parts taken from reference TRBV28 and TRBJ2-7, reads DVKVTQSSRYLVKRTGEKVFLECVQDMDHENMFWYRQDPGLGLRLIYFSYDVKMKEKGDIPEGYSVSREKKERFSLILESASTNQTSMYLCASSYRGRTYEQYFGPGTRLTVT.

Only one count was recorded for this clonotype. V gene TRBV27 combines with J gene TRBJ2-7, with 9 bases fitting TRBD2. V trimming: 1 base; J trimming: 5 bases; junction bases outside the gene matches: 6. Germline lookup yields CDR1 MNHEY and CDR2 SMNVEV (reference sequence). The CDR3 consists of 15 residues. The CDR3 nucleotides read TGTGCCAGCAGTTTATTGGTAGCGGGAGCCCACGAGCAGTACTTC. Residues: CASSLLVAGAHEQYF.

The chain is built from TRBV7-9 and TRBJ2-2, with a tentative D call TRBD2 (6 bases). CDR3 length: 17 amino acids. The V gene's germline CDR1 is SEHNR and CDR2 FQNEAQ (reference sequence). V was trimmed by 5 bases and J by 0 bases, leaving 16 bases between them. In DNA, the CDR3 is TGTGCCAGCAGCCCCTCCCCCGGGAGTTCGAACACCGGGGAGCTGTTTTTT. Translated: CASSPSPGSSNTGELFF.

The chain has TRBV7-9 and TRBJ2-5; 7 positions agree with TRBD1. In germline, CDR1 is SEHNR, CDR2 FQNEAQ (reference sequence). CDR3 length: 16 amino acids. V dropped 4 bases and J dropped 1; count of bases not matched to a gene: 9. This CDR3 reads CASSSYPDRAQETQYF. The DNA of the CDR3 is TGTGCCAGCAGCTCCTACCCCGACAGGGCCCAAGAGACCCAGTACTTC.

The J gene is TRBJ2-1, the V gene TRBV19; no clear D. In germline, CDR1 is LNHDA, CDR2 SQIVND (reference sequence). Trimming pared 9 bases from V and 4 bases from J, leaving 16 bases between. This CDR3 is 14 amino acids long. CDR3 region: CARKPKGLYNEQFF. The CDR3 bases are TGTGCCAGGAAACCTAAGGGTCTATACAATGAGCAGTTCTTC.

This rearrangement joins TRBV29-1 to TRBJ2-7; TRBD1 matches at 9 bases. The length of the CDR3 is 15 residues. V gave up 4 bases and J gave up 4 bases; unmatched junction bases: 11. Germline V lookup: CDR1 SQVTM, CDR2 ANQGSEA. The CDR3 spells CSVGEGQGRRYEQYF. The DNA for the CDR3 is TGCAGCGTTGGAGAGGGACAGGGTCGTAGATACGAGCAGTACTTC.

V usage is TRBV20-1 and J usage is TRBJ2-7; TRBD1 matches 9 bases. V dropped 5 bases and J dropped 0; count of bases not matched to a gene: 2. Germline V gene data show CDR1 as DFQATT and CDR2 as SNEGSKA (reference sequence). CDR3 length: 13 residues. In nucleotides, the CDR3 is TGCAGTGCTGGGACAGGGACCTCCTACGAGCAGTACTTC. As protein: CSAGTGTSYEQYF.

This clonotype showed up just once. This chain uses TRBV29-1 with TRBJ2-1; 7 nucleotides agree with TRBD2. Germline values: CDR1 SQVTM, CDR2 ANQGSEA. This CDR3 has 13 amino acids. The trim removed 8 bases at V and 7 bases at J, leaving 11 bases unmatched. The CDR3 loop reads CSLLGDYWNEQFF. In DNA form, the CDR3 reads TGCAGCCTATTAGGGGACTACTGGAATGAGCAGTTCTTC.

V and J are TRBV27 and TRBJ2-5; either TRBD1 or TRBD2 may supply D (5 bases each). This CDR3 is built from 16 residues. Germline CDR1 reads MNHEY; CDR2 reads SMNVEV (reference sequence). V was shortened by 6 bases and J by 2 bases, with 19 bases between the two germline ends. CDR3 protein: CASRPLRDGLQETQYF. CDR3 coding DNA: TGTGCCAGCAGGCCGCTCCGGGACGGCTTACAAGAGACCCAGTACTTC.

This chain connects TRBV7-9 to TRBJ1-1; D is ambiguous. The germline gives CDR1 SEHNR, CDR2 FQNEAQ (reference sequence). Trimming cost V 1 base and J 5 bases, with 14 bases left between them. This CDR3 contains 15 residues. CDR3 in amino acids: CASSLEGRRGTEAFF. As DNA, the CDR3 is TGTGCCAGCAGCTTAGAAGGGCGGCGCGGAACTGAAGCTTTCTTT.

The sample holds one count of this clonotype. The DNA is omitted, as the CDR3 cannot be located on it reliably, and the CDR3 follows TCRdb's listing. The rearrangement uses TRBV7-6 and TRBJ1-1; the table calls TRBD1, which could not be checked here. The CDR3 spans 14 amino acids, including both terminal residues. Germline loops: CDR1 SGHVS, CDR2 FNYEAQ. CDR3 region: CASTPVGVGTEVFF.

This clonotype occurred once. The chain links TRBV3-1 to TRBJ2-2; 12 bases map to TRBD1. CDR1 and CDR2 from the germline V gene are LGHDT and YNNKEL (reference sequence). V lost 3 bases to trimming and J lost 3 bases; unmatched junction nucleotides: 5. CDR3 length: 17 amino acids. The CDR3 region is CASSQSGTGGYTGELFF. The CDR3 DNA sequence: TGTGCCAGCAGCCAGTCCGGGACAGGGGGCTACACCGGGGAGCTGTTTTTT.

The chain uses TRBV6-1 and TRBJ2-7; tentatively, D is TRBD2 (5 bases). From germline, CDR1 is MNHNS and CDR2 SASEGT. This CDR3 region has 14 residues. The DNA of the CDR3 is TGTGCTTCGGGGAAGGGCACATTCCTACGGGAGCAGTACTTC. The encoded protein is CASGKGTFLREQYF.

This clonotype was recorded only once. This rearrangement joins TRBV27 to TRBJ2-2; TRBD2 aligns across 8 bases. V lost 6 bases and J lost 2; bases outside the gene matches: 8. This CDR3 contains 16 residues. Looked up from germline, CDR1 is MNHEY and CDR2 is SMNVEV (reference sequence). Here the CDR3 DNA reads TGTGCCAGCAGATTTGCCGCGGGAGGTAACACCGGGGAGCTGTTTTTT. Its translation is CASRFAAGGNTGELFF.

With regard to this clonotype: Sequence at one end of the junction differs from germline and may be a read error. The J gene is TRBJ2-7, the V gene TRBV9, with 9 positions matching TRBD2. This CDR3 has 16 residues. The germline V gene has CDR1 SGDLS and CDR2 YYNGEE. The CDR3: CASTVSPIAGVDEQYF. As DNA, the CDR3 is TGTGCCAGCACCGTAAGTCCCATAGCGGGGGTAGACGAGCAGTACTTC.

This clonotype turned up a few times. This rearrangement joins TRBV6-4 to TRBJ2-3; 11 nucleotides agree with TRBD2. The V and J ends lost 5 bases and 5 bases, in that order; junction bases with no gene match: 6. This CDR3 has 15 amino acids. Per germline, CDR1 MRHNA and CDR2 SNTAGT. The CDR3 nucleotides are TGTGCCAGCAGTTTAGCGGGAGGGCCGGAAGATACGCAGTATTTT. Protein product: CASSLAGGPEDTQYF.

CDR3 coding DNA: TGTGCCAGCAGTTTCCAGGGCAGGGGGAGCACCGGGGAGCTGTTTTTT. It encodes CASSFQGRGSTGELFF. The chain is built from TRBV28 and TRBJ2-2; 7 nucleotides line up with TRBD1. The germline CDR1 and CDR2 sequences are MDHEN and SYDVKM. V lost 3 bases and J lost 4; bases outside the gene matches: 8. The CDR3 is 16 residues long.

This clonotype appeared a single time. The chain couples TRBV27 to TRBJ2-7; 9 bases align to TRBD2. J was trimmed by 6 bases and V by 2 bases; bases with no gene match: 5. The CDR3 covers 14 residues. Germline values: CDR1 MNHEY, CDR2 SMNVEV (reference sequence). CDR3 loop: CASSLIAGETEQYF. The CDR3 DNA sequence: TGTGCCAGCAGTTTAATAGCGGGAGAAACCGAGCAGTACTTC.

The V call is TRBV9, the J call TRBJ2-5, with 8 positions matching TRBD2. Trimming cost V 3 bases and J 1 base; bases outside gene matches: 8. The CDR3 sequence is 16 residues long. Germline values: CDR1 SGDLS, CDR2 YYNGEE. The CDR3 protein is CASSAWTSPLQETQYF. The CDR3 DNA is TGTGCCAGCAGCGCCTGGACTAGCCCTCTCCAAGAGACCCAGTACTTC.

The rearrangement links TRBV7-9 to TRBJ2-7; TRBD2 matches 10 bases. The CDR3 totals 15 residues. In germline, CDR1 is SEHNR, CDR2 FQNEAQ (reference sequence). The junction had 9 bases not matched to a gene; V was cut back by 5 bases and J by 5 bases. CDR3 protein: CASSPSGRGKDEQYF. CDR3 bases: TGTGCCAGCAGCCCAAGCGGGAGGGGTAAGGACGAGCAGTACTTC.

The rearrangement joins TRBV6-5 to TRBJ1-4; 9 bases are shared with TRBD1. This CDR3 spans 16 amino acids. V trimming: 2 bases; J trimming: 7 bases; junction bases outside the gene matches: 8. Per the germline V gene, CDR1 is MNHEY and CDR2 is SVGAGI. The CDR3 coding sequence is TGTGCCAGCAGTTACCGGGGGACAGGGAGAGGTGAAAAACTGTTTTTT. Translated, it gives CASSYRGTGRGEKLFF.